This is a list of T cell receptor beta chains from one sample in a study of OX40 agonist ivuxolimab in advanced cancers. Sequencing was performed with immunoSEQ multiplex PCR; in TCRdb, only in-frame clones are kept and a portion is missing. The table shows approximately 90,000 clones, with approximately 91% occurring only once. The specimen comprised CD4+ or CD8+ T cells sorted from blood, sampled in a trial of the OX40 agonist ivuxolimab. The origin of the receptors is an adult with an advanced solid tumor such as melanoma, head and neck, liver or kidney cancer. Each CDR3 is given with its conserved first and last residue. Fields, in order: V gene, J gene, CDR3 length, CDR3 protein.

TRBV18	TRBJ2-1	13	CASSRTDPAEQFF
TRBV5-6	TRBJ2-7	14	CASSLRTRSYEQYF
TRBV15	TRBJ1-2	19	CATSRDLIGDRGVIEGYTF
TRBV7-9	TRBJ1-3	16	CASSGDRPSGGNTIYF
TRBV7-3	TRBJ1-2	14	CASSRTVEDYGYTF
TRBV7-2	TRBJ2-3	16	CASSLAPGGGTDTQYF
TRBV5-1	TRBJ2-7	16	CASSLRSEPLSYEQYF
TRBV11-2	TRBJ1-3	15	CASTLALYSGNTIYF
TRBV2	TRBJ2-7	11	CASRAAYEQYF
TRBV7-9	TRBJ2-1	12	CASSSQNNEQFF
TRBV9	TRBJ2-2	15	CASSEGQGNTGELFF
TRBV10-3	TRBJ2-3	11	CAIRDGNTQYF
TRBV30	TRBJ2-7	14	CAWSRDRASYEQYF
TRBV6-1	TRBJ1-2	15	CASTCGTGDNYGYTF
TRBV19	TRBJ1-2	15	CASSADRVRGYGYTF
TRBV6-5	TRBJ2-1	15	CASSYSTSGGPEQFF
TRBV11-2	TRBJ2-1	16	CASSLLAGLTFNEQFF
TRBV4-1	TRBJ2-7	14	CASSLPDGAYEQYF
TRBV4-3	TRBJ2-1	17	CASSQAPEGLGNNEQFF
TRBV5-1	TRBJ2-5	15	CASSRTSGVQETQYF
TRBV9	TRBJ2-2	16	CASSVRGGDTPGELFF
TRBV5-8	TRBJ1-1	12	CASSSRRTEAFF
TRBV27	TRBJ1-1	14	CASRWDILDTEAFF
TRBV19	TRBJ1-5	16	CASTYEGVHSNQPQHF